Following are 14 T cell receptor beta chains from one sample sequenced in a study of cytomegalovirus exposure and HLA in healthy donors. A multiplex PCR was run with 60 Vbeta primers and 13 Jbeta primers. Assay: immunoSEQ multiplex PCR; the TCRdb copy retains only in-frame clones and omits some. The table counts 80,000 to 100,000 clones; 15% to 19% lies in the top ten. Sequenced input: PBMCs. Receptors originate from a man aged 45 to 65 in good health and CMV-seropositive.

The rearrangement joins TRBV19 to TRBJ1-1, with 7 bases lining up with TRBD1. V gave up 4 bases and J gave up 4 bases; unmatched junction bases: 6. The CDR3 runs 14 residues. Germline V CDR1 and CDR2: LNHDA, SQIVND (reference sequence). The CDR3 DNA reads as TGTGCCAGTAGTAGGGCACAGGGGAGCACTGAAGCTTTCTTT. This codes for CASSRAQGSTEAFF.

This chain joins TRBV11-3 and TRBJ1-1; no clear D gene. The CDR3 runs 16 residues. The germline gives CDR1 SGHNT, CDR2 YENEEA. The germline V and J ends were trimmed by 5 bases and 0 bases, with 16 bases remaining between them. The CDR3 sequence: CASSRDTYSMNTEAFF. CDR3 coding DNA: TGTGCCAGCAGCCGCGACACCTACTCAATGAACACTGAAGCTTTCTTT. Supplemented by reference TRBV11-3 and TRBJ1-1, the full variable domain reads EAGVVQSPRYKIIEKKQPVAFWCNPISGHNTLYWYLQNLGQGPELLIRYENEEAVDDSQLPKDRFSAERLKGVDSTLKIQPAELGDSAVYLCASSRDTYSMNTEAFFGQGTRLTVV.

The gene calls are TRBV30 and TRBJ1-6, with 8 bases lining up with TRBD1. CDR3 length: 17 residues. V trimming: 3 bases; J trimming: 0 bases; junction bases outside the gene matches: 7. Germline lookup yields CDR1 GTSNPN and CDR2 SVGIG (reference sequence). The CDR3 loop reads CAWSLIGTGSYNSPLHF. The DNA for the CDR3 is TGTGCCTGGAGCCTGATTGGGACAGGCTCCTATAATTCACCCCTCCACTTT. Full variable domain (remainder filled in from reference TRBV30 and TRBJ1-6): SQTIHQWPATLVQPVGSPLSLECTVEGTSNPNLYWYRQAAGRGLQLLFYSVGIGQISSEVPQNLSASRPQDRQFILSSKKLLLSDSGFYLCAWSLIGTGSYNSPLHFGNGTRLTVT.

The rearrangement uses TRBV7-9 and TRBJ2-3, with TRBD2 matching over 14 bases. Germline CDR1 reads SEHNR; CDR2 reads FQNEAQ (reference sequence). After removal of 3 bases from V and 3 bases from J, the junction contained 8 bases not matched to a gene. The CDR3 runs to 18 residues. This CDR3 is CASSFPGLAGVGTDTQYF. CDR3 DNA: TGTGCCAGCAGCTTCCCGGGACTAGCGGGAGTCGGGACAGATACGCAGTATTTT. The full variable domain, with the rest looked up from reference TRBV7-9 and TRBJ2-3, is DTGVSQNPRHKITKRGQNVTFRCDPISEHNRLYWYRQTLGQGPEFLTYFQNEAQLEKSRLLSDRFSAERPKGSFSTLEIQRTEQGDSAMYLCASSFPGLAGVGTDTQYFGPGTRLTVL.

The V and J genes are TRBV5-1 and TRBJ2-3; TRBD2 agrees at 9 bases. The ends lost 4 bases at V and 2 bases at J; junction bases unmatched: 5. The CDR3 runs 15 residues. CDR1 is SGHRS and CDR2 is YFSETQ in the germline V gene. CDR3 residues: CASSALAGVTDTQYF. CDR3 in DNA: TGCGCCAGCAGCGCATTAGCGGGAGTCACAGATACGCAGTATTTT.

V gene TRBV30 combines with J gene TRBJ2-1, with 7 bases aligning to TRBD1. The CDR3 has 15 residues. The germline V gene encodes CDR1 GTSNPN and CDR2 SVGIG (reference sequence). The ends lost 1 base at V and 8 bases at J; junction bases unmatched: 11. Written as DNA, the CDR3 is TGTGCCTGGAGTGCCCTGGACAGGCCTGCCGATGAGCAGTTCTTC. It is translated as CAWSALDRPADEQFF.

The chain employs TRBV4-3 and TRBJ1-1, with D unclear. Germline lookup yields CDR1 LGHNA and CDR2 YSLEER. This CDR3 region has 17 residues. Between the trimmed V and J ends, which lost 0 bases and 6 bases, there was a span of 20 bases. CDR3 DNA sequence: TGCGCCAGCAGCCAAGACCGCGCCTATTCCGACCAGGCTGAAGCTTTCTTT. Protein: CASSQDRAYSDQAEAFF.

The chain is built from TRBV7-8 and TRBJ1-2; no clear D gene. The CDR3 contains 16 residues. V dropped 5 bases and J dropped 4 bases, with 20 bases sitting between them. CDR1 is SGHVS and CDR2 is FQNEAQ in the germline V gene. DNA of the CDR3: TGTGCCAGCAGCCCTAGGCTTGTCCAGCAGTTCTATGGCTACACCTTC. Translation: CASSPRLVQQFYGYTF.

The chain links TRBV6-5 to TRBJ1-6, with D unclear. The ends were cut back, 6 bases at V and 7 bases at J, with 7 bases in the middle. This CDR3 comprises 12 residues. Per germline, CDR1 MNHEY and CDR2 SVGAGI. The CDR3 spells CASSQQNSPLHF. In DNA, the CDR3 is TGTGCCAGCAGCCAACAAAATTCACCCCTCCACTTT.

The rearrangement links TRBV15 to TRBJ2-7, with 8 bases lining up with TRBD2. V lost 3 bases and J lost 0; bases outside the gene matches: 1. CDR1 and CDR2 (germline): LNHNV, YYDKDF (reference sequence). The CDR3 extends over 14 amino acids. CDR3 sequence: CATSRTSASYEQYF. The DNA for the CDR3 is TGTGCCACCAGCAGGACTAGCGCCTCCTACGAGCAGTACTTC.

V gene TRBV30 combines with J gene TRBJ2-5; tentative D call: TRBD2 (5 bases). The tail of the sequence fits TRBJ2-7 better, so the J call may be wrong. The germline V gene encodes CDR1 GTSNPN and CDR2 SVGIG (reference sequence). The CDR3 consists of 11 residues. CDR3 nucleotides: TGTGCCTGGAGTCTCGGGGTCGAGCAGTACTTC. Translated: CAWSLGVEQYF.

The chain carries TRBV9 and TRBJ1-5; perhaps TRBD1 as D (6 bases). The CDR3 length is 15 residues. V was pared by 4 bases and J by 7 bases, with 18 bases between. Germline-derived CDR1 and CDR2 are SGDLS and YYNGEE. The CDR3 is CASSPTGSGRQPQHF. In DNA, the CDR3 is TGTGCCAGCAGCCCTACAGGGAGCGGTAGACAGCCCCAGCATTTT. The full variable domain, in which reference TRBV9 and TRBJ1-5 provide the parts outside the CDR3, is DSGVTQTPKHLITATGQRVTLRCSPRSGDLSVYWYQQSLDQGLQFLIQYYNGEERAKGNILERFSAQQFPDLHSELNLSSLELGDSALYFCASSPTGSGRQPQHFGDGTRLSIL.

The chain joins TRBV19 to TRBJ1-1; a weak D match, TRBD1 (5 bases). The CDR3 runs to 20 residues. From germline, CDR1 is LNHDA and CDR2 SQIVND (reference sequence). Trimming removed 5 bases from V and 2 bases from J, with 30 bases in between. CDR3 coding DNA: TGTGCCAGTAGTTTTCTACCGGGACCCGGGACTTACGGAGCCAACACTGAAGCTTTCTTT. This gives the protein CASSFLPGPGTYGANTEAFF.

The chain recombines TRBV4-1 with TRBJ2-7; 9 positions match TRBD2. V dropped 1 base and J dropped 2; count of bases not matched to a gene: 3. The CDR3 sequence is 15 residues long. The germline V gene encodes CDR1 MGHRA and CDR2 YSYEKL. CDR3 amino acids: CASSQGPSGAYEQYV. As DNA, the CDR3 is TGCGCCAGCAGCCAAGGCCCTAGCGGGGCCTACGAGCAGTACGTC.